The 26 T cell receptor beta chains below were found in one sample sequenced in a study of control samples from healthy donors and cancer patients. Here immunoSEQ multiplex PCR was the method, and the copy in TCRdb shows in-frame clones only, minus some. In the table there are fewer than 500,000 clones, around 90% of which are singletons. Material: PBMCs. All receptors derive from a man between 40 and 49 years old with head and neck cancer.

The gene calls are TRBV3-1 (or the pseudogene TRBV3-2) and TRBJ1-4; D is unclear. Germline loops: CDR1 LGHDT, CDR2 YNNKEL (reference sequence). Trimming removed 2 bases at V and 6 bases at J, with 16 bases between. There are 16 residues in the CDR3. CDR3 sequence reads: CASSQLRGGIHEKLFF. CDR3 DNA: TGTGCCAGCAGCCAACTCCGCGGAGGTATACATGAAAAACTGTTTTTT.

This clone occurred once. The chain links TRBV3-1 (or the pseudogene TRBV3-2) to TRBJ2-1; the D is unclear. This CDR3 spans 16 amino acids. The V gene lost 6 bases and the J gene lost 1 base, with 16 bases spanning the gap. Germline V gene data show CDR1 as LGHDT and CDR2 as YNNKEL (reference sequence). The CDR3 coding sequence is TGTGCCAGCAGTCAGGTCCCGGAGTCGTCCTACAATGAGCAGTTCTTC. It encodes CASSQVPESSYNEQFF.

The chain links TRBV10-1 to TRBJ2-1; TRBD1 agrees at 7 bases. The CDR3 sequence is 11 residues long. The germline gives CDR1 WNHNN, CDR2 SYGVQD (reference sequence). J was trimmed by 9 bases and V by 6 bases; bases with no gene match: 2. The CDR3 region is CASSGTAEQFF. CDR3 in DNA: TGCGCCAGCAGCGGGACAGCTGAGCAGTTCTTC.

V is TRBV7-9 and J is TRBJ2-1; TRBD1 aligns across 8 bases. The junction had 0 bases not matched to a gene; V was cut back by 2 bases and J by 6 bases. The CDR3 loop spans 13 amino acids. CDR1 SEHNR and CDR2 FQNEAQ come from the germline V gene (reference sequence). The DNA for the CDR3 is TGTGCCAGCAGCTTAACAGGGGGCAATGAGCAGTTCTTC. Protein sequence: CASSLTGGNEQFF.

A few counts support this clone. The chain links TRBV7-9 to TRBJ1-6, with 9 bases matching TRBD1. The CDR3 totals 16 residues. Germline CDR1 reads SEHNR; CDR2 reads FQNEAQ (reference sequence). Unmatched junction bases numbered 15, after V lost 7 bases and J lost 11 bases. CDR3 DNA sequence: TGTGCCAGCACCCCGGAGTCGGACAGGGGAAGGGCACCCCTCCACTTT. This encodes CASTPESDRGRAPLHF.

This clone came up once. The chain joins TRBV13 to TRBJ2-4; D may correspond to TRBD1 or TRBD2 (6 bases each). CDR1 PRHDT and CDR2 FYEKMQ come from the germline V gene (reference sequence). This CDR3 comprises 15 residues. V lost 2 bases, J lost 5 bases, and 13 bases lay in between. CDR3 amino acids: CASSLKSGAQNIQYF. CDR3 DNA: TGTGCCAGCAGCTTAAAGTCGGGGGCCCAAAACATTCAGTACTTC.

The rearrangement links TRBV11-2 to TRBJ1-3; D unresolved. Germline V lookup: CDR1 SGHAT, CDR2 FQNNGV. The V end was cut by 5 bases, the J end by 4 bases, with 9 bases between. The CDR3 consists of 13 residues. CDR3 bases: TGTGCCAGCAGCCAGGCTCTGGGAAACACCATATATTTT. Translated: CASSQALGNTIYF.

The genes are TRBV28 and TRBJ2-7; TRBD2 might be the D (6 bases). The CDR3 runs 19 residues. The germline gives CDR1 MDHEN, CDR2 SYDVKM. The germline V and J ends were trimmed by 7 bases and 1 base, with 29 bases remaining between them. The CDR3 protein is CASIPFGWTISKGSYEQYF. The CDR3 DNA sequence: TGTGCCAGCATCCCTTTTGGGTGGACTATCTCTAAAGGGTCCTACGAGCAGTACTTC.

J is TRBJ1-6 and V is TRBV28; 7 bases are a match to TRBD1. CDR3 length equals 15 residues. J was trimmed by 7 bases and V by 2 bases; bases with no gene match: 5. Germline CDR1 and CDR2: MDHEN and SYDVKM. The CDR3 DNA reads TGTGCCAGCAGTTTAGCGACAGGGAGAAATTCACCCCTCCACTTT. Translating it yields CASSLATGRNSPLHF. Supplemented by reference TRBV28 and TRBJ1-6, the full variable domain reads DVKVTQSSRYLVKRTGEKVFLECVQDMDHENMFWYRQDPGLGLRLIYFSYDVKMKEKGDIPEGYSVSREKKERFSLILESASTNQTSMYLCASSLATGRNSPLHFGNGTRLTVT.

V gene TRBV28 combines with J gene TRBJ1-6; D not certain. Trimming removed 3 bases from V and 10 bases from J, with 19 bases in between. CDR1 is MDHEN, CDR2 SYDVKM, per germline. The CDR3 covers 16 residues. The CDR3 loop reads CASSFSAGGHASPLHF. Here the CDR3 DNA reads TGTGCCAGCAGTTTTTCGGCTGGAGGGCATGCGTCACCCCTCCACTTT.

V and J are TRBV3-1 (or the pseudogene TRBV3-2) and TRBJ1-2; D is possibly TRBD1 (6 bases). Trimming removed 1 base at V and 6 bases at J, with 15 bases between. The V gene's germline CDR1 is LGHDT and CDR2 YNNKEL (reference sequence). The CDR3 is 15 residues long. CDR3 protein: CASSQGSGGGNGYTF. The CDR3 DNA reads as TGTGCCAGCAGCCAAGGCTCGGGGGGCGGAAATGGCTACACCTTC.

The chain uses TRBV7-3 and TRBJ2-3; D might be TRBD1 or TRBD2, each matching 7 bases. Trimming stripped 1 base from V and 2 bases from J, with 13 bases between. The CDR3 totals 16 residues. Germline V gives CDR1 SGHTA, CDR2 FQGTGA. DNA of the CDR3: TGTGCCAGCAGCTTAAACGGGGGGACAGACACAGATACGCAGTATTTT. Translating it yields CASSLNGGTDTDTQYF.

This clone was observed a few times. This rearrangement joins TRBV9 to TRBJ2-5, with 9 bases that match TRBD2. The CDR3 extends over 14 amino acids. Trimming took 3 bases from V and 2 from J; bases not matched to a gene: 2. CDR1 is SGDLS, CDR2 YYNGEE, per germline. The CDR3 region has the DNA TGTGCCAGCAGCGATAGCGGGGGACAAGAGACCCAGTACTTC. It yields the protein CASSDSGGQETQYF.

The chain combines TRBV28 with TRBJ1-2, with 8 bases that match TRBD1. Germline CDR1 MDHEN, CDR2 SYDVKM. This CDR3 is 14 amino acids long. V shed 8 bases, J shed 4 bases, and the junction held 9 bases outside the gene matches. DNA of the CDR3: TGTGCCAGCCGCTTCGGACAGGGCCTCTATGGCTACACCTTC. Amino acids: CASRFGQGLYGYTF.

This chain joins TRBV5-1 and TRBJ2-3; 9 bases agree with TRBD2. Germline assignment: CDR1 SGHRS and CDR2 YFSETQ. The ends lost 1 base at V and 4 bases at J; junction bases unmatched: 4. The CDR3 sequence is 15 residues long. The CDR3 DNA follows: TGCGCCAGCAGCTTGAGGCGGGAGGGCGCAGATACGCAGTATTTT. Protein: CASSLRREGADTQYF.

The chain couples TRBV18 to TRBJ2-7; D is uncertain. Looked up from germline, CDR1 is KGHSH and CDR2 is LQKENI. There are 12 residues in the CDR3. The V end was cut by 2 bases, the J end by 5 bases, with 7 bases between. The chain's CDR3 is CASSPNGDEQYF. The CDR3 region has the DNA TGTGCCAGCTCACCAAACGGTGACGAGCAGTACTTC.

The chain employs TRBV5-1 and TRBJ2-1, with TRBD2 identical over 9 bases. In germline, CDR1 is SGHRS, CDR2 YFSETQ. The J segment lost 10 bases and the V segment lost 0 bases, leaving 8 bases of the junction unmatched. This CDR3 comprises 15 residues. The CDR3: CASSLEGSGGLEQFF. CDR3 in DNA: TGCGCCAGCAGCTTGGAGGGTAGCGGGGGTTTAGAGCAGTTCTTC.

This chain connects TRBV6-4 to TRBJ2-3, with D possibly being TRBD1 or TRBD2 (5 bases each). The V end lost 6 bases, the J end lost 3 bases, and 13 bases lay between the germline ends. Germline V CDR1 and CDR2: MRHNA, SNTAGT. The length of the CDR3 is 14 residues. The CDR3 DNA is TGTGCCAGCAGCCTCAGGGAGAGTACAGATACGCAGTATTTT. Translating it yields CASSLRESTDTQYF.

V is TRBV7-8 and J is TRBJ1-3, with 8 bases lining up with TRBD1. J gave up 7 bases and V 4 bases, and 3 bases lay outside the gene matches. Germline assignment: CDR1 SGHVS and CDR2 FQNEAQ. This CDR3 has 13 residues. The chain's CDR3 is CASSSRQGNTIYF. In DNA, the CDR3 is TGTGCCAGCAGCTCAAGACAGGGGAACACCATATATTTT.

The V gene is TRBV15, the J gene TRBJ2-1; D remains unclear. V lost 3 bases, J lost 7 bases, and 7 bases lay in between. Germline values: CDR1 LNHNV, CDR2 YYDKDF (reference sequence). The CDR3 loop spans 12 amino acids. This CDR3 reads CATSSRVNEQFF. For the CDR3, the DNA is TGTGCCACCAGCAGTCGAGTGAATGAGCAGTTCTTC.

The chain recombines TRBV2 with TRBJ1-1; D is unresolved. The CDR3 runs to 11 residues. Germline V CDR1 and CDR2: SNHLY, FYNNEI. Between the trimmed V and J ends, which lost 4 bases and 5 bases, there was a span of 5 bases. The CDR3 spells CASSGRTEAFF. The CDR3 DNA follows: TGTGCCAGCAGTGGCCGGACTGAAGCTTTCTTT.

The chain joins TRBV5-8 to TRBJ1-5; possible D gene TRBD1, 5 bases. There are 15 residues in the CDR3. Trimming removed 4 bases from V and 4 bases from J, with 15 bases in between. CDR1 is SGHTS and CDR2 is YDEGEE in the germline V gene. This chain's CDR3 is CASSRPGLKNQPQHF. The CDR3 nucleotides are TGTGCCAGCAGCAGGCCAGGGTTGAAAAATCAGCCCCAGCATTTT.

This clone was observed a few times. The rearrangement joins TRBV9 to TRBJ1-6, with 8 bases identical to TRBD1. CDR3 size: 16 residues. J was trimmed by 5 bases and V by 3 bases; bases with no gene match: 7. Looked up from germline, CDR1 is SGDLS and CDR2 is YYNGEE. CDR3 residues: CASSARRDRNNSPLHF. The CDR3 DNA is TGTGCCAGCAGCGCTCGTCGGGACAGGAATAATTCACCCCTCCACTTT.

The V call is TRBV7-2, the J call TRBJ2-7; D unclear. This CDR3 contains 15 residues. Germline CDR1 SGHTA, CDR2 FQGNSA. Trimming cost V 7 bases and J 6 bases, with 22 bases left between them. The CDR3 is CASISAVSSPSEQYF. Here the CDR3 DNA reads TGTGCCAGCATCTCGGCGGTTAGTTCCCCCAGCGAGCAGTACTTC.

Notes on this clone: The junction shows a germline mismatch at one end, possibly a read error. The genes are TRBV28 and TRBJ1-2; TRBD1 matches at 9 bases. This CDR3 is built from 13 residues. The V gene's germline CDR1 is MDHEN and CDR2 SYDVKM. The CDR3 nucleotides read TGTGCCAGCAGTACCGACCCGGACAGGGGCGTACTCTTC. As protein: CASSTDPDRGVLF.

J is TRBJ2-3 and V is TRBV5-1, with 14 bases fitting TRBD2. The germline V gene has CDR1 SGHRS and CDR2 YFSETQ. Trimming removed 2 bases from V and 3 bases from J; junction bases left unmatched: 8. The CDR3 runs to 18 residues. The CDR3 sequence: CASSLRLAGGLGTDTQYF. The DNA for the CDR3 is TGCGCCAGCAGCTTAAGACTAGCGGGGGGGCTCGGGACAGATACGCAGTATTTT.